Detailed here is one TCR beta chain. Germline V gives CDR1 PRHDT, CDR2 FYEKMQ (reference sequence). With 4 bases clipped from V and 0 bases from J, the junction kept 6 bases outside the gene matches. The CDR3 is 16 residues long. This entry is derived from a study of blood T cell repertoires in COVID-19. Study at large: COVID-19 samples from acute and convalescent phases originated in the United States, Italy and Spain.

Per the original methods: Using reference gene primer amplification, nucleated cell counts were estimated. The protocol was immunoSEQ multiplex PCR, while the TCRdb copy is restricted to in-frame clones and leaves out a portion. D and trimming come from the DNA, and the V and J calls and clone size come from that table. This table holds about 30,000 clones, over 70% found once. Sequenced input: peripheral blood. This clonotype was sampled from a man between 65 and 79 years old with COVID-19, enrolled during active disease. The rearrangement links TRBV13 to TRBJ2-7; 10 positions agree with TRBD2. The CDR3 protein is CASSSWASGSSYEQYF. CDR3 DNA: TGTGCCAGCAGCTCTTGGGCTAGCGGGAGCTCCTACGAGCAGTACTTC.